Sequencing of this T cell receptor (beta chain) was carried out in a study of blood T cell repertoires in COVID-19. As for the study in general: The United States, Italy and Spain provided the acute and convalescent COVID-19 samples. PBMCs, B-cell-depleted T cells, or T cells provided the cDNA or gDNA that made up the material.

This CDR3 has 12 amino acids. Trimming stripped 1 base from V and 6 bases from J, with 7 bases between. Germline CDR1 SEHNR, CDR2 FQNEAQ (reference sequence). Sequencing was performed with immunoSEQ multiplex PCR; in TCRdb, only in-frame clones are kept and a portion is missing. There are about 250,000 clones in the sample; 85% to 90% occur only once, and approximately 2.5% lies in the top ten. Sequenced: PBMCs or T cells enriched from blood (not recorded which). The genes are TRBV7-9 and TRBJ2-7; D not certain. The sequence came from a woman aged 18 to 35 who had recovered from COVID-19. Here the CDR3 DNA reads TGTGCCAGCAGCTTAGGAGGTAGCGAGCAGTACTTC. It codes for CASSLGGSEQYF.